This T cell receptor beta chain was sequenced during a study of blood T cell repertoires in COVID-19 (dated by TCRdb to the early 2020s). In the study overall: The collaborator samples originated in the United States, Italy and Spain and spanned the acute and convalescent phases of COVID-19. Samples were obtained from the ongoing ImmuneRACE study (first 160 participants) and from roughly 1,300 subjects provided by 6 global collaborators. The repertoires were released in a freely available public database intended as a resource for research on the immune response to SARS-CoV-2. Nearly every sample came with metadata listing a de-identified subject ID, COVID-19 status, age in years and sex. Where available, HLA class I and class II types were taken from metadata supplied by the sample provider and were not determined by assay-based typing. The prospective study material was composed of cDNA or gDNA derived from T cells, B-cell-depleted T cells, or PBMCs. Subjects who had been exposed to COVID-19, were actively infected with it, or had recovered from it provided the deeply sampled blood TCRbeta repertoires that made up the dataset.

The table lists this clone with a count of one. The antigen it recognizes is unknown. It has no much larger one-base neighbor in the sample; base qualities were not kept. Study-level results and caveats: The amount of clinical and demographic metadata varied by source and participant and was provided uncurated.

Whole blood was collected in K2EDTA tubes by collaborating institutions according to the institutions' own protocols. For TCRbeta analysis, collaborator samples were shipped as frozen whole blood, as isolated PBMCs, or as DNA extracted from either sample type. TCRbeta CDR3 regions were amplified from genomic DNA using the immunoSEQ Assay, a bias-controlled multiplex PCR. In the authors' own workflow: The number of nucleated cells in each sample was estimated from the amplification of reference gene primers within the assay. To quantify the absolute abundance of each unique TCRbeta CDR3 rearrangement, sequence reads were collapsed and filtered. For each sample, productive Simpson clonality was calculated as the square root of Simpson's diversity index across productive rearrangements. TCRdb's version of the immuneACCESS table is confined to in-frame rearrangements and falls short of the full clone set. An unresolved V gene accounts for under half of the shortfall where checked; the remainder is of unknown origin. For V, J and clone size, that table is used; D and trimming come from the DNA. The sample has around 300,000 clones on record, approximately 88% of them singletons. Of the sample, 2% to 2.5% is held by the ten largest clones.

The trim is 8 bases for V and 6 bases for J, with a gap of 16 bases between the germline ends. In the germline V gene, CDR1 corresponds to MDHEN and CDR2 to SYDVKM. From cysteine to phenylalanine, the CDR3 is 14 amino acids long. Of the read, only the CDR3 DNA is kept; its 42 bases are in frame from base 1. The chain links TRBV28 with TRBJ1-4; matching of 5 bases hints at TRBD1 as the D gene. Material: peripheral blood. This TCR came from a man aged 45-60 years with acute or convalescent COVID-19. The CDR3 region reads CASQGSGLDEKLFF. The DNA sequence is TGTGCCAGCCAAGGATCAGGGCTCGATGAAAAACTGTTTTTT. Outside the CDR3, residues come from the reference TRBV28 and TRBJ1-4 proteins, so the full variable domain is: DVKVTQSSRYLVKRTGEKVFLECVQDMDHENMFWYRQDPGLGLRLIYFSYDVKMKEKGDIPEGYSVSREKKERFSLILESASTNQTSMYLCASQGSGLDEKLFFGSGTQLSVL.